This T cell receptor beta chain is drawn from a study of shared clonotypes between healthy human individuals. Assay: immunoSEQ multiplex PCR; the TCRdb copy retains only in-frame clones and omits some. The table shows hundreds of thousands of clones, with 90% to 95% occurring only once. As concerns this clone: As yet, its antigen is unknown.

CD45RO-negative, CCR7-selected cells formed the naive CD8 fraction, which excluded terminally differentiated effector memory CD45RA+ cells. Study outcomes and limitations: A limitation of the genetic and exposure-history diversity represented arose from few donors. The sampled material consisted only of blood, and tissue repertoires are likely to differ.

The CDR3 contains 15 residues. Germline V CDR1 and CDR2: MNHEY, SMNVEV (reference sequence). V lost 5 bases to trimming and J lost 5 bases; unmatched junction nucleotides: 5. The receptor was isolated from a woman aged 30 to 39 in good health. Source material: naive CD8+ T cells sorted from blood. V is TRBV27 and J is TRBJ2-7; 14 bases are shared with TRBD2. CDR3 amino acids: CASSTVGLAGDEQYF. CDR3 nucleotide sequence: TGTGCCAGCAGTACCGTGGGACTAGCGGGAGACGAGCAGTACTTC.